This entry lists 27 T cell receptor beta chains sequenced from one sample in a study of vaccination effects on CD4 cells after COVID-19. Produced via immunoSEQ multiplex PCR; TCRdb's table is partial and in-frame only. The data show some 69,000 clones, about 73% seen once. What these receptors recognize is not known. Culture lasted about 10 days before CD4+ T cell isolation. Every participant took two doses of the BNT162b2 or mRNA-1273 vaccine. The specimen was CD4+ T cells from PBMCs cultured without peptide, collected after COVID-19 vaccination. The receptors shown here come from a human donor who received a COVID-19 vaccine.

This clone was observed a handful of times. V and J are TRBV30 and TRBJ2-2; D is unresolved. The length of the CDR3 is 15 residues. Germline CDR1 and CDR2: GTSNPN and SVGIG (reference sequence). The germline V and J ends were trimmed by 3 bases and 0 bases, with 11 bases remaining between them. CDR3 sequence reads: CAWSPARTNTGELFF. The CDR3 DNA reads TGTGCCTGGAGCCCAGCCAGGACGAACACCGGGGAGCTGTTTTTT.

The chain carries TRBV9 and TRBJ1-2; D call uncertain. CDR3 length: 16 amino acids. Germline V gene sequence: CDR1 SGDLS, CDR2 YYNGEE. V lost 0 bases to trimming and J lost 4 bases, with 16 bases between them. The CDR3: CASSVEGAREGYGYTF. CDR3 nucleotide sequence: TGTGCCAGCAGCGTAGAGGGAGCTCGGGAGGGCTATGGCTACACCTTC.

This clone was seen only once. In DNA, the CDR3 is TGTGCCTGTCAGGGGTCCAACTATGGCTACACCTTC. This encodes CACQGSNYGYTF. This sequence joins TRBV30 and TRBJ1-2, with D tentatively TRBD1 (6 bases). The CDR3 covers 12 residues. Germline V gene data show CDR1 as GTSNPN and CDR2 as SVGIG (reference sequence). V lost 6 bases and J lost 2, with 10 bases in between.

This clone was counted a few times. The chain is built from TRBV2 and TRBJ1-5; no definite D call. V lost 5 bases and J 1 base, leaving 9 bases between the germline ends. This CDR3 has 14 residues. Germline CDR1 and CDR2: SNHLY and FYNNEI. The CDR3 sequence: CASSKEYSNQPQHF. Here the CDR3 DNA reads TGTGCCAGCAGTAAGGAGTACAGCAATCAGCCCCAGCATTTT.

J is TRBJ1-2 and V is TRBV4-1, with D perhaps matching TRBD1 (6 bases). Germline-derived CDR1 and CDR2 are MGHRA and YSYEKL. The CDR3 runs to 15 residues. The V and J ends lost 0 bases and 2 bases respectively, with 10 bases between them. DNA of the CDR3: TGCGCCAGCAGCCAAGAGACGGGACACAACTATGGCTACACCTTC. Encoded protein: CASSQETGHNYGYTF.

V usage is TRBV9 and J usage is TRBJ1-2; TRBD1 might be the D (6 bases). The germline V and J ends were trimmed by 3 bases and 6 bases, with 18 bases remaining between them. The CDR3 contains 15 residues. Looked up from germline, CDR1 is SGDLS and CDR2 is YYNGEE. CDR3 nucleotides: TGTGCCAGCAGCGAACGAACCGGGACAACTGATGGCTACACCTTC. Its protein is CASSERTGTTDGYTF.

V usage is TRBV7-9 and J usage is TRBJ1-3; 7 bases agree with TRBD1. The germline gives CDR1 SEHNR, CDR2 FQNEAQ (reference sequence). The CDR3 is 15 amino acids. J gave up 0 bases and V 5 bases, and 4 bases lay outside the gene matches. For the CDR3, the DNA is TGTGCCAGCAGCAAGGGACAGAGCTCTGGAAACACCATATATTTT. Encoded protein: CASSKGQSSGNTIYF.

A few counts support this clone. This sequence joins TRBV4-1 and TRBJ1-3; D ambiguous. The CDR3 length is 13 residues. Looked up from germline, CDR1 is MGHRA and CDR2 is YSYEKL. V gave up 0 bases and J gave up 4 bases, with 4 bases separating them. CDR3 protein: CASSQDPGNTIYF. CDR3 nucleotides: TGCGCCAGCAGCCAAGACCCCGGAAACACCATATATTTT.

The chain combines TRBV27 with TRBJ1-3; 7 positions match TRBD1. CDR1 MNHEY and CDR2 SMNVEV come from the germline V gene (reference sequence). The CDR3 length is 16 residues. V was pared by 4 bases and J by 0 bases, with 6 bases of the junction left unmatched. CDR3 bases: TGTGCCAGCAGTTCAGGGGGGGGGAGCTCTGGAAACACCATATATTTT. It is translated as CASSSGGGSSGNTIYF.

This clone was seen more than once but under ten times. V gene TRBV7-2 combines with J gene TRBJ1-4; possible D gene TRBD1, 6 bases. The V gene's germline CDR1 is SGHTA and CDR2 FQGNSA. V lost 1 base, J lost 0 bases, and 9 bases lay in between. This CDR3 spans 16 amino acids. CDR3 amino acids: CASSLGTAATNEKLFF. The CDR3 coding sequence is TGTGCCAGCAGCTTAGGGACAGCAGCAACTAATGAAAAACTGTTTTTT.

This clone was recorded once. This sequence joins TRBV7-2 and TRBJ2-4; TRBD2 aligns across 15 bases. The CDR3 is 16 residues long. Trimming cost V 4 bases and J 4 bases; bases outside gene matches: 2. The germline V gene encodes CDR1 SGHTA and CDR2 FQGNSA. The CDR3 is CASSSGLAGGKNIQYF. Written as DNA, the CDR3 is TGTGCCAGCAGCTCGGGACTAGCGGGGGGTAAAAACATTCAGTACTTC.

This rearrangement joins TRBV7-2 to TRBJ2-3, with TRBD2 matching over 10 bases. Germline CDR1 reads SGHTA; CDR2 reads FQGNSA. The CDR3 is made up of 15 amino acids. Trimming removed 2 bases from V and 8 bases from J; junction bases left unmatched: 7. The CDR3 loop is CASSLRLAGDPTQYF. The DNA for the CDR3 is TGTGCCAGCAGCTTACGGCTAGCGGGGGATCCTACGCAGTATTTT.

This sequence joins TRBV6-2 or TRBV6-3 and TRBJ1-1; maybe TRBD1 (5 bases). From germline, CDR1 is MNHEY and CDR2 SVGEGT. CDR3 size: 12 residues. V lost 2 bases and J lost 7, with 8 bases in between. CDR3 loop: CASSYDSYEAFF. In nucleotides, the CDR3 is TGTGCCAGCAGTTACGACAGCTATGAAGCTTTCTTT.

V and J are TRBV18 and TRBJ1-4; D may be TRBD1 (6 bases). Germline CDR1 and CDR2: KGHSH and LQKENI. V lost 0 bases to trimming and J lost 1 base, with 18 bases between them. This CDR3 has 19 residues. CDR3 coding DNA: TGTGCCAGCTCACCACCAAATTCTGGGGGCTTGGGAACTAATGAAAAACTGTTTTTT. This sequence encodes CASSPPNSGGLGTNEKLFF.

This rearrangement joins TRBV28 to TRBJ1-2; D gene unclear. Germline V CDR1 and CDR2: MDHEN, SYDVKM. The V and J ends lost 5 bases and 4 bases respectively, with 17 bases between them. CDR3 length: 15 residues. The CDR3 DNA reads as TGTGCCAGCAGTCCCCGTACACAGTTACTCTATGGCTACACCTTC. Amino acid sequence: CASSPRTQLLYGYTF.

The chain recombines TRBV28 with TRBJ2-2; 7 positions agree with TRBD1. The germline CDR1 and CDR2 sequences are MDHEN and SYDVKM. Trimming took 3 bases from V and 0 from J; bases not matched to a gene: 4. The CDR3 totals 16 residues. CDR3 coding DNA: TGTGCCAGCAGTTTGTCCGGGACAGCGAACACCGGGGAGCTGTTTTTT. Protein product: CASSLSGTANTGELFF.

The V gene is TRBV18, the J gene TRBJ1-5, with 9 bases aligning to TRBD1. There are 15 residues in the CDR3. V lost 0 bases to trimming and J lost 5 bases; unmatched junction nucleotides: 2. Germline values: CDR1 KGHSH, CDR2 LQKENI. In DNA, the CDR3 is TGTGCCAGCTCACCACCGGGGACAGGGTATCAGCCCCAGCATTTT. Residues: CASSPPGTGYQPQHF.

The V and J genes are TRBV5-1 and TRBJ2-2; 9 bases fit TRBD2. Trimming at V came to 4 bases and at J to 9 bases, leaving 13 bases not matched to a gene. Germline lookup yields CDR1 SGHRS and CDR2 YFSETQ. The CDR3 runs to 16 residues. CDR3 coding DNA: TGCGCCAGCAGCACTACTAGCGGGTGGGGCAGCCGGGAGCTGTTTTTT. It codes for CASSTTSGWGSRELFF.

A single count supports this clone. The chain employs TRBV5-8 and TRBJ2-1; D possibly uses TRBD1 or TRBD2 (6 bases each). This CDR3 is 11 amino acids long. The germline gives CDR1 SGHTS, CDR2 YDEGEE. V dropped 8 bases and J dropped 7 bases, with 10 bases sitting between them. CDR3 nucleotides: TGTGCCAGTCCGGGGGCTAATGAGCAGTTCTTC. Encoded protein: CASPGANEQFF.

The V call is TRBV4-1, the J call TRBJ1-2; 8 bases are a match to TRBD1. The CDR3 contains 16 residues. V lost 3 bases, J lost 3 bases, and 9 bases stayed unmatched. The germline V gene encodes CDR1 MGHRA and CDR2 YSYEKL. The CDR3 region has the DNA TGCGCCAGCAGCCACCCAGGGGGCAGGGGTGACTATGGCTACACCTTC. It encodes CASSHPGGRGDYGYTF.

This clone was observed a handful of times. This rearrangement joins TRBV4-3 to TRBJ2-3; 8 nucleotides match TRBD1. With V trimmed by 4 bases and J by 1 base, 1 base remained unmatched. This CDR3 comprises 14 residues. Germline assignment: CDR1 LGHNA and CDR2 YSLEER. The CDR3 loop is CASSPDRGTDTQYF. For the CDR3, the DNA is TGCGCCAGCAGCCCGGACAGGGGCACAGATACGCAGTATTTT.

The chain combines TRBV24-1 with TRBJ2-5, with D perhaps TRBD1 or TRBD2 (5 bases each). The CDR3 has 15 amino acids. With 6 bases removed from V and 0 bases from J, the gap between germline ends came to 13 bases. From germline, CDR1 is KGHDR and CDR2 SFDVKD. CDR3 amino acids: CATSPSGPNQETQYF. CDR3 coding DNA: TGTGCCACCAGTCCTTCGGGACCTAACCAAGAGACCCAGTACTTC.

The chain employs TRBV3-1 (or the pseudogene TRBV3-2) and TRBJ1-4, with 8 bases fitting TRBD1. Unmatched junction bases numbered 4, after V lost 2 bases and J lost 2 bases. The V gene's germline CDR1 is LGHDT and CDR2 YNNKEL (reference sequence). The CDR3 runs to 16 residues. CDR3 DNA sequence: TGTGCCAGCAGCCAAAACAGGGGGATCACTAATGAAAAACTGTTTTTT. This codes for CASSQNRGITNEKLFF.

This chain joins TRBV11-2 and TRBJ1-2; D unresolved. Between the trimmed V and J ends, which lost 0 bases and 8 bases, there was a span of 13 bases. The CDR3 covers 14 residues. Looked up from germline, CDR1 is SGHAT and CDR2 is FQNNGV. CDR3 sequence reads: CASSLDTKGLGYTF. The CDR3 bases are TGTGCCAGCAGCTTAGATACCAAGGGTCTAGGCTACACCTTC.

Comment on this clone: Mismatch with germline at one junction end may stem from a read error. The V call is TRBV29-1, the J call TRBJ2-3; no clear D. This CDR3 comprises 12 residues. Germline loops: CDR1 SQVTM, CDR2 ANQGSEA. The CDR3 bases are TGCAGCGTTAAAGACGGCACAGATACGCAGTATTTT. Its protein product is CSVKDGTDTQYF.

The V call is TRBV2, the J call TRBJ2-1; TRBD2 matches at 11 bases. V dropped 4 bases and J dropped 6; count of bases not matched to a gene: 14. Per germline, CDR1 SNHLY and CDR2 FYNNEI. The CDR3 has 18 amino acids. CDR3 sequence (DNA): TGTGCCAGCAGTGCGAGGGTAGCGGGGGGGTTAAAGGGCAATGAGCAGTTCTTC. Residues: CASSARVAGGLKGNEQFF.

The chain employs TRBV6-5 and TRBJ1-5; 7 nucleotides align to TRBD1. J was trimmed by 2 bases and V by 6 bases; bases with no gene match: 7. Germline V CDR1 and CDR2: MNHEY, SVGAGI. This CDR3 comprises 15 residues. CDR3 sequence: CASSLTGIGNQPQHF. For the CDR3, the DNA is TGTGCCAGCAGCCTGACAGGGATTGGCAATCAGCCCCAGCATTTT.